The next 30 T cell receptor beta chains were all read from a single sample in a study of early T cells in non-severe SARS-CoV-2 infection. TCRdb itself ran the 5' RACE reads through MiXCR, one entry per CDR3 protein. The sample yields roughly 80,000 distinct CDR3 sequences, over 9% seen once. The sequenced sample was whole blood, obtained at baseline. The receptor set was obtained from an adult who was a healthcare worker with PCR-confirmed SARS-CoV-2 infection or an uninfected control (not recorded which).

The chain has TRBV20-1 and TRBJ2-1; TRBD2 aligns across 11 bases. Germline assignment: CDR1 DFQATT and CDR2 SNEGSKA (reference sequence). After removal of 1 base from V and 3 bases from J, the junction contained 5 bases not matched to a gene. The CDR3 has 16 amino acids. CDR3 sequence: CSARAYLAGGYNEQFF. Here the CDR3 DNA reads TGCAGTGCTAGAGCCTACCTAGCGGGGGGCTACAATGAGCAGTTCTTC.

This clonotype was found a few times. This chain joins TRBV14 and TRBJ1-1; D is perhaps TRBD1 (6 bases). The CDR3 is 14 residues long. CDR1 and CDR2 from the germline V gene are SGHDN and FVKESK. Trimming removed 6 bases from V and 1 base from J, with 12 bases in between. The CDR3 DNA reads TGTGCCAGCAGGCCCACAGGGCCGAACACTGAAGCTTTCTTT. This translates into CASRPTGPNTEAFF.

The table lists this clonotype with a few counts. The chain joins TRBV4-1 to TRBJ2-3, with TRBD1 matching over 11 bases. CDR1 and CDR2 (germline): MGHRA, YSYEKL. This CDR3 spans 19 amino acids. V lost 3 bases and J lost 6; bases outside the gene matches: 17. In nucleotides, the CDR3 is TGCGCCAGCAGCCACGTAGGACAGGGGGCACTAGCCGAACGCGATACGCAGTATTTT. Translated: CASSHVGQGALAERDTQYF.

The V gene is TRBV6-5, the J gene TRBJ2-2, with D uncertain. Germline V gene sequence: CDR1 MNHEY, CDR2 SVGAGI. The CDR3 has 14 amino acids. With 2 bases removed from V and 2 bases from J, the gap between germline ends came to 6 bases. The CDR3 DNA sequence: TGTGCCAGCAGTTACAGCTACAACACCGGGGAGCTGTTTTTT. Residues: CASSYSYNTGELFF.

This clonotype has a handful of counts. The V call is TRBV6-5, the J call TRBJ1-2; D gene unclear. With 5 bases removed from V and 3 bases from J, the gap between germline ends came to 16 bases. CDR1 is MNHEY, CDR2 SVGAGI, per germline. The CDR3 runs to 15 residues. CDR3 DNA: TGTGCCAGCAGTGCTGTAAATAGGTTGTACTATGGCTACACCTTC. It translates to CASSAVNRLYYGYTF.

V and J are TRBV3-1 and TRBJ2-1; D may be TRBD2 (5 bases). V was shortened by 1 base and J by 8 bases, with 9 bases between the two germline ends. The CDR3 totals 13 residues. Germline CDR1 is LGHDT and CDR2 is YNNKEL (reference sequence). The CDR3 reads CASSQGELDEQFF. CDR3 DNA sequence: TGTGCCAGCAGCCAAGGTGAACTAGATGAGCAGTTCTTC.

The chain employs TRBV30 and TRBJ2-1; D not certain. The CDR3 loop spans 13 amino acids. Germline CDR1 is GTSNPN and CDR2 is SVGIG (reference sequence). V was cut by 5 bases and J by 4 bases, with 12 bases left in between. The chain's CDR3 is CAWGQRVYNEQFF. The CDR3 bases are TGTGCCTGGGGGCAAAGGGTATACAATGAGCAGTTCTTC.

This clonotype was counted a few times. The J gene is TRBJ2-1, the V gene TRBV12-3 or TRBV12-4; TRBD2 might be the D (6 bases). This CDR3 has 13 amino acids. V gave up 5 bases and J gave up 10 bases, with 15 bases separating them. This CDR3 is CASSKGGGNEQFF. Written as DNA, the CDR3 is TGTGCCAGCAGTAAGGGAGGCGGAAACGAGCAGTTCTTC.

This clonotype was counted between two and nine times. The CDR3: CASSFAGTSGGYNEQFF. CDR3 coding DNA: TGTGCCAGCAGTTTCGCCGGGACTAGCGGGGGATACAATGAGCAGTTCTTC. The rearrangement uses TRBV28 and TRBJ2-1, with TRBD2 matching over 14 bases. The V segment lost 3 bases and the J segment 4 bases; nucleotides outside the gene matches: 5. Germline V gene sequence: CDR1 MDHEN, CDR2 SYDVKM. The CDR3 runs 17 residues.

There are a few counts of this clonotype. Compared with germline, one end of the junction differs, possibly owing to a read error. The rearrangement links TRBV9 to TRBJ1-2, with 7 bases matching TRBD1. This CDR3 region has 13 residues. CDR1 is SGDLS and CDR2 is YYNGEE in the germline V gene. The CDR3 bases are TGTGCCAGCAACGTACAGGGGAACGGGGGCTACACCTTC. Translated: CASNVQGNGGYTF.

The genes are TRBV3-1 and TRBJ2-3; a weak D match, TRBD1 (5 bases). The V end lost 8 bases, the J end lost 2 bases, and 20 bases lay between the germline ends. In germline, CDR1 is LGHDT, CDR2 YNNKEL (reference sequence). This CDR3 has 16 residues. CDR3 residues: CASSTAGRDSTDTQYF. The CDR3, as DNA: TGTGCCAGCTCAACGGCAGGGCGCGATTCCACAGATACGCAGTATTTT.

The table lists this clonotype with a few counts. The V gene is TRBV4-1, the J gene TRBJ2-6, with D unclear. Trimming took off 0 bases at V and 3 bases at J, with 9 bases between the two ends. The CDR3 is 16 amino acids. Germline V gene sequence: CDR1 MGHRA, CDR2 YSYEKL. The chain's CDR3 is CASSQDMGYGANVLTF. The CDR3 nucleotides are TGCGCCAGCAGCCAAGATATGGGGTATGGGGCCAACGTCCTGACTTTC.

The chain is built from TRBV12-5 and TRBJ2-6; D unclear. Per the germline V gene, CDR1 is LGHNT and CDR2 is FRNRAP. The CDR3 has 13 residues. V was clipped by 6 bases and J by 6 bases, with 9 bases between them. CDR3 loop: CASGPSEANVLTF. The CDR3 bases are TGTGCTAGTGGGCCCTCGGAGGCCAACGTCCTGACTTTC.

The sample holds many counts of this clonotype. The rearrangement uses TRBV6-5 and TRBJ1-5; possible D gene TRBD1, 6 bases. From germline, CDR1 is MNHEY and CDR2 SVGAGI. Trimming shortened V by 4 bases and J by 3 bases, and 10 bases separated the two germline ends. This CDR3 contains 14 residues. DNA for the CDR3: TGTGCCAGCAGTTCGGACAGATACAATCAGCCCCAGCATTTT. Its protein product is CASSSDRYNQPQHF.

This clonotype has a count of ten or more. The rearrangement joins TRBV28 to TRBJ1-3, with 8 positions matching TRBD1. Germline V gene data show CDR1 as MDHEN and CDR2 as SYDVKM. V lost 2 bases, J lost 0 bases, and 3 bases stayed unmatched. This CDR3 is 16 amino acids long. This chain's CDR3 is CASSLETGGSGNTIYF. CDR3 nucleotides: TGTGCCAGCAGTTTAGAAACAGGGGGCTCTGGAAACACCATATATTTT.

This clonotype was counted between two and nine times. The V and J genes are TRBV25-1 and TRBJ1-1; possible D gene TRBD1, 5 bases. This CDR3 has 13 residues. V was trimmed by 8 bases and J by 0 bases, leaving 10 bases between them. In germline, CDR1 is MGHDK, CDR2 SYGVNS. CDR3 in amino acids: CASLDSLNTEAFF. CDR3 in DNA: TGTGCCAGCCTCGACAGTTTGAACACTGAAGCTTTCTTT.

This clonotype has just a few counts. This chain connects TRBV19 to TRBJ2-2; tentative D call: TRBD2 (7 bases). Germline CDR1 LNHDA, CDR2 SQIVND (reference sequence). V was clipped by 3 bases and J by 3 bases, with 11 bases between them. The CDR3 has 15 residues. Written as DNA, the CDR3 is TGTGCCAGTAGTATGGCGGGGGCAGACACCGGGGAGCTGTTTTTT. This gives the protein CASSMAGADTGELFF. Looking up the rest from reference TRBV19 and TRBJ2-2 gives the full variable domain: DGGITQSPKYLFRKEGQNVTLSCEQNLNHDAMYWYRQDPGQGLRLIYYSQIVNDFQKGDIAEGYSVSREKKESFPLTVTSAQKNPTAFYLCASSMAGADTGELFFGEGSRLTVL.

The gene calls are TRBV6-2 or TRBV6-3 and TRBJ1-2; D possibly corresponds to TRBD1 (5 bases). The CDR3 sequence is 13 residues long. Per germline, CDR1 MNHEY and CDR2 SVGEGT. V was pared by 2 bases and J by 7 bases, with 11 bases between. The chain's CDR3 is CASSYRGASGYTF. For the CDR3, the DNA is TGTGCCAGCAGTTACCGGGGCGCTAGTGGCTACACCTTC.

This clonotype was seen a handful of times. The rearrangement joins TRBV12-3 or TRBV12-4 to TRBJ2-5, with 13 positions matching TRBD2. The CDR3 is 17 amino acids. After removal of 4 bases from V and 1 base from J, the junction contained 6 bases not matched to a gene. The CDR3: CASSYWTSGRRQETQYF. The CDR3 region has the DNA TGTGCCAGCAGTTACTGGACTAGCGGGAGACGCCAAGAGACCCAGTACTTC.

This clonotype was found many times. The V and J genes are TRBV11-2 and TRBJ2-1; no reliable D call. V was cut by 1 base and J by 0 bases, with 13 bases left in between. This CDR3 contains 17 residues. Germline CDR1 SGHAT, CDR2 FQNNGV. Here the CDR3 DNA reads TGTGCCAGCAGCTTAGGTGGCTTCCTTCTCTCCTACAATGAGCAGTTCTTC. Its protein product is CASSLGGFLLSYNEQFF.

This chain links TRBV7-9 with TRBJ2-2; D gene unclear. From germline, CDR1 is SEHNR and CDR2 FQNEAQ (reference sequence). The CDR3 is 13 amino acids. V was cut by 5 bases and J by 4 bases, with 8 bases left in between. CDR3: CASSLSLTGELFF. The CDR3 DNA sequence: TGTGCCAGCAGCCTCTCGCTCACCGGGGAGCTGTTTTTT.

The genes are TRBV6-6 and TRBJ1-1; D gene uncertain. V shed 5 bases and J shed 0 bases, with 16 bases lying between them. In germline, CDR1 is MNHNY, CDR2 SVGAGI (reference sequence). The CDR3 runs to 16 residues. The CDR3 is CASSRYREPLNTEAFF. The CDR3, as DNA: TGTGCCAGCAGTAGGTATCGAGAACCTCTGAACACTGAAGCTTTCTTT.

The table lists this clonotype with many counts. The V gene is TRBV21-1, the J gene TRBJ1-1. TRBV21-1 is a pseudogene. The CDR3 consists of 16 residues. The DNA of the CDR3 is TGTGCCAGCAGCAGAGGGCGAAGAGAGATGAACACTGAAGCTTTCTTT. This encodes CASSRGRREMNTEAFF.

The chain joins TRBV2 to TRBJ1-1, with D unclear. Trimming removed 7 bases from V and 6 bases from J, with 12 bases in between. This CDR3 is 12 amino acids long. The germline gives CDR1 SNHLY, CDR2 FYNNEI. The CDR3 is CASNQPSPEAFF. Here the CDR3 DNA reads TGTGCCAGCAACCAGCCCTCTCCTGAAGCTTTCTTT.

This clonotype was detected a few times. The chain couples TRBV13 to TRBJ2-5; 11 nucleotides agree with TRBD1. This CDR3 has 16 amino acids. Germline V gene sequence: CDR1 PRHDT, CDR2 FYEKMQ (reference sequence). The junction had 7 bases not matched to a gene; V was cut back by 5 bases and J by 2 bases. DNA for the CDR3: TGTGCCAGCAGCCGAGGGGACAGGGGGACGCAAGAGACCCAGTACTTC. The encoded protein is CASSRGDRGTQETQYF. The full variable domain, its missing parts supplied by reference TRBV13 and TRBJ2-5, is AAGVIQSPRHLIKEKRETATLKCYPIPRHDTVYWYQQGPGQDPQFLISFYEKMQSDKGSIPDRFSAQQFSDYHSELNMSSLELGDSALYFCASSRGDRGTQETQYFGPGTRLLVL.

The genes are TRBV20-1 and TRBJ2-3; 10 bases match TRBD2. This CDR3 comprises 16 residues. Germline V CDR1 and CDR2: DFQATT, SNEGSKA (reference sequence). V shed 0 bases and J 5 bases; nucleotides not matched to a gene: 8. This CDR3 reads CSAREDSGGAVDTQYF. DNA for the CDR3: TGCAGTGCTAGAGAAGACAGCGGGGGGGCAGTAGATACGCAGTATTTT.

The V and J genes are TRBV6-2 or TRBV6-3 and TRBJ1-5; no firm D call. V lost 5 bases, J lost 3 bases, and 14 bases lay in between. The CDR3 consists of 15 residues. CDR1 is MNHEY and CDR2 is SVGEGT in the germline V gene. This CDR3 reads CASSNTKGFNQPQHF. The CDR3 coding sequence is TGTGCCAGCAGTAATACTAAGGGCTTCAATCAGCCCCAGCATTTT.

The chain recombines TRBV15 with TRBJ1-1; TRBD1 matches at 7 bases. From germline, CDR1 is LNHNV and CDR2 YYDKDF (reference sequence). This CDR3 is built from 13 residues. After removal of 0 bases from V and 6 bases from J, the junction contained 1 base not matched to a gene. The DNA for the CDR3 is TGTGCCACCAGCAGAGACACAGGGGCTGAAGCTTTCTTT. Translation gives CATSRDTGAEAFF.

This clonotype was seen only a few times. This sequence joins TRBV6-5 and TRBJ2-5; a possible D gene is TRBD2 (6 bases). Trimming removed 0 bases at V and 7 bases at J, with 15 bases between. Germline V gene lookup returns CDR1 MNHEY and CDR2 SVGAGI. This CDR3 spans 15 amino acids. DNA of the CDR3: TGTGCCAGCAGTTACTCCCTCCTAGCCGGGGGGACCCAGTACTTC. This encodes CASSYSLLAGGTQYF.

The rearrangement links TRBV12-3 or TRBV12-4 to TRBJ1-2; perhaps TRBD1 as D (6 bases). The V and J ends lost 5 bases and 7 bases respectively, with 17 bases between them. The CDR3 totals 14 residues. The CDR3 sequence is CASSRQEGISGYTF. In DNA form, the CDR3 reads TGTGCCAGCAGTCGACAGGAGGGGATCTCTGGCTACACCTTC.